This T cell receptor (beta chain) comes out of a study of T-cell reconstitution after alpha-beta-depleted transplantation in children. A library of TCRbeta sequences, prepared with unique molecular identifiers, was generated. Using its own MiXCR run on the PCR reads, TCRdb lists one record per CDR3 protein. Counted here are nearly 550,000 distinct CDR3 sequences, around 19% occurring once; the ten biggest clones make up roughly 3.3%. Germline V gene data show CDR1 as SGHRS and CDR2 as YFSETQ. The CDR3 consists of 14 residues. V was clipped by 7 bases and J by 1 base, with 13 bases between them. This clonotype was detected ten times or more.

The sample was PBMCs from the stem cell graft donor, taken from the stem cell graft. This sequence joins TRBV5-1 and TRBJ2-3; D is perhaps TRBD1 (5 bases). This TCR came from a human donor who donated a stem cell graft to a child with acute lymphoblastic leukemia. CDR3 sequence: CASSLGAGTDTQYF. The CDR3 DNA sequence: TGCGCCAGCTCCCTTGGGGCCGGCACAGATACGCAGTATTTT.